These T cell receptor beta chains were read from a single sample in a study of blood T cell repertoires in COVID-19. TCRdb's copy holds only in-frame clones and misses some; the assay was immunoSEQ multiplex PCR. The repertoire consists of 110,000 to 150,000 clones, with around 79% occurring once and the leading ten covering roughly 8.7%. Sequencing used peripheral blood. The receptors were sampled from a man aged 50 or older with active or convalescent COVID-19. CDR3s include the opening cysteine and the closing phenylalanine or tryptophan. The D gene is left open where the match is weak. Rows may omit the clone size; those that give it use once, few, many or a size class.

clone size,V gene,D gene,J gene,CDR3 protein,CDR3 DNA
few,TRBV4-1,.,TRBJ2-7,CASSPGLGTVQYF,TGCGCCAGCAGCCCGGGACTGGGGACGGTGCAGTACTTC
.,TRBV9,TRBD2,TRBJ2-2,CASTGAGESTGELFF,TGTGCCAGCACTGGCGCGGGAGAGAGCACCGGGGAGCTGTTTTTT
.,TRBV19,TRBD1,TRBJ2-3,CASSMGTGRGSDTQYF,TGTGCCAGTAGTATGGGGACAGGGAGGGGCTCCGATACGCAGTATTTT
once,TRBV3-1/TRBV3-2,TRBD1,TRBJ1-1,CASSRGTANTEAFF,TGTGCCAGCAGCCGCGGGACAGCGAACACTGAAGCTTTCTTT
few,TRBV19,TRBD1,TRBJ1-1,CASSSGTGARLTEAFF,TGTGCCAGTAGTTCCGGGACAGGGGCCCGCCTCACTGAAGCTTTCTTT
.,TRBV6-5,TRBD2,TRBJ2-7,CASSYLPGLAYEQYF,TGTGCCAGCAGTTACCTCCCGGGACTAGCCTACGAGCAGTACTTC
.,TRBV7-9,TRBD1,TRBJ2-7,CASSLRAGGVGEQYF,TGTGCCAGCAGCTTAAGGGCAGGGGGCGTTGGAGAGCAGTACTTC
once,TRBV9,.,TRBJ1-3,CASSTLDSLGNTIYF,TGTGCCAGCAGCACCTTGGACAGTCTGGGAAACACCATATATTTT
.,TRBV6-5,TRBD2,TRBJ2-2,CASSYLAGGHGELFF,TGTGCCAGCAGTTACCTAGCGGGAGGTCACGGGGAGCTGTTTTTT
.,TRBV7-8,TRBD2,TRBJ2-2,CASTPGGSGRGTGELFF,TGTGCCAGCACCCCGGGGGGTAGCGGGAGAGGCACCGGGGAGCTGTTTTTT
once,TRBV10-3,.,TRBJ1-1,CAIRKDQGTEAFF,TGTGCCATCAGGAAAGATCAGGGTACTGAAGCTTTCTTT
.,TRBV5-1,.,TRBJ1-5,CASSLEGVGNQPQHF,TGCGCCAGCAGCCTTGAGGGGGTCGGCAATCAGCCCCAGCATTTT